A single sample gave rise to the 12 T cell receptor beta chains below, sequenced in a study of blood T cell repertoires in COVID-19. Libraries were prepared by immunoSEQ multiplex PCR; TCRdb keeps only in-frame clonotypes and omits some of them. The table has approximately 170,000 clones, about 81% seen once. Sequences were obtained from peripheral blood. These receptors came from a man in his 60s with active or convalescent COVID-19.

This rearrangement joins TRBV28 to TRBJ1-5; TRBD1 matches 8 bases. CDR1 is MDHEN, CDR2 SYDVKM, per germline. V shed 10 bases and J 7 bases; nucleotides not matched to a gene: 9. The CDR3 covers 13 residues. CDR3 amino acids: CATRTGSGQPQHF. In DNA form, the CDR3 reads TGTGCCACCCGGACAGGGTCAGGGCAGCCCCAGCATTTT.

The CDR3 nucleotides read TGTGCCAGCAGTTTAGCTCTCTCGGTGGCGAACACCGGGGAGCTGTTTTTT. It yields the protein CASSLALSVANTGELFF. The chain recombines TRBV27 with TRBJ2-2; D is ambiguous. The length of the CDR3 is 17 residues. With 2 bases removed from V and 0 bases from J, the gap between germline ends came to 13 bases. Germline-derived CDR1 and CDR2 are MNHEY and SMNVEV (reference sequence).

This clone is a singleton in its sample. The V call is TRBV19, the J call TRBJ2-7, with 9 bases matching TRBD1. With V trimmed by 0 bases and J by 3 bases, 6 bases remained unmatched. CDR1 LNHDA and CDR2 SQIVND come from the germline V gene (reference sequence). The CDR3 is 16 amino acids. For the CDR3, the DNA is TGTGCCAGTAGTATAGACGGACAGGGGAGGAACTACGAGCAGTACTTC. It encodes CASSIDGQGRNYEQYF. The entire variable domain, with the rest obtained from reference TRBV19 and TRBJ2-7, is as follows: DGGITQSPKYLFRKEGQNVTLSCEQNLNHDAMYWYRQDPGQGLRLIYYSQIVNDFQKGDIAEGYSVSREKKESFPLTVTSAQKNPTAFYLCASSIDGQGRNYEQYFGPGTRLTVT.

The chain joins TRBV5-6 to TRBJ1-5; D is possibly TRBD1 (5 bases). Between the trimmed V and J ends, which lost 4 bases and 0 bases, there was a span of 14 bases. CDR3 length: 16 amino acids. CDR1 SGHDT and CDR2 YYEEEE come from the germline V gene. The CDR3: CASSTGLASSNQPQHF. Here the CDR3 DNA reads TGTGCCAGCAGCACGGGACTCGCCTCTAGCAATCAGCCCCAGCATTTT.

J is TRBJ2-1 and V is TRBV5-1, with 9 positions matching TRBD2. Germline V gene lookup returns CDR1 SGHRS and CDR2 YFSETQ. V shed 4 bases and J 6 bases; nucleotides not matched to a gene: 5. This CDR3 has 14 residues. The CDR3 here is CASSAAGGSNEQFF. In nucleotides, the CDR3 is TGCGCCAGCAGCGCAGCGGGGGGCTCCAATGAGCAGTTCTTC. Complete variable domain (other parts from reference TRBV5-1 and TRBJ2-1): KAGVTQTPRYLIKTRGQQVTLSCSPISGHRSVSWYQQTPGQGLQFLFEYFSETQRNKGNFPGRFSGRQFSNSRSEMNVSTLELGDSALYLCASSAAGGSNEQFFGPGTRLTVL.

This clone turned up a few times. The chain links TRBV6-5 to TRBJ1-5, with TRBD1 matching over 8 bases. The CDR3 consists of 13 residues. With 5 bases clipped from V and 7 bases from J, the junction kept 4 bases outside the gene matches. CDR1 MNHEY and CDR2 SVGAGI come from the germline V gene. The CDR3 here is CASSPGGAQPQHF. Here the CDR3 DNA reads TGTGCCAGCAGTCCAGGGGGCGCCCAGCCCCAGCATTTT.

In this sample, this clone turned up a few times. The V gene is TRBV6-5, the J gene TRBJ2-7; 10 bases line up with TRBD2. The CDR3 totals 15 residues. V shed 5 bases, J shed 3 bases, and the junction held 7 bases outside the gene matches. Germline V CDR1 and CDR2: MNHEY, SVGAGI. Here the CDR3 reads CASSLIAGGSYEQYF. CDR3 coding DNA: TGTGCCAGCAGTCTAATAGCGGGGGGTAGCTACGAGCAGTACTTC.

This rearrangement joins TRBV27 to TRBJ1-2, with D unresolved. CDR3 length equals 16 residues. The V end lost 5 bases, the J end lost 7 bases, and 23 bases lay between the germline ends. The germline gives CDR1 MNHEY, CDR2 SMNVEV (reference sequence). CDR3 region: CASSPHLRPGVRGYTF. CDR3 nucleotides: TGTGCCAGCAGTCCTCACTTGCGGCCCGGGGTGCGTGGCTACACCTTC.

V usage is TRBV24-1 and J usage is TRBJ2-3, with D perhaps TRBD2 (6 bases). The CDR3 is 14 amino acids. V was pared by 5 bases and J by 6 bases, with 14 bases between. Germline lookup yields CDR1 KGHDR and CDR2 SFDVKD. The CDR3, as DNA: TGTGCCACCAGTGGCGGAACTAGCCCGGATACGCAGTATTTT. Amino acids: CATSGGTSPDTQYF.

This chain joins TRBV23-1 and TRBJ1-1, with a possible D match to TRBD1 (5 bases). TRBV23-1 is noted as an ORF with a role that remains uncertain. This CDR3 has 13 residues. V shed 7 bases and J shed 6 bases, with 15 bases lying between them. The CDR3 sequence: CASTTGQGPEAFF. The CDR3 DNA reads TGCGCCAGCACCACCGGGCAGGGTCCTGAAGCTTTCTTT.

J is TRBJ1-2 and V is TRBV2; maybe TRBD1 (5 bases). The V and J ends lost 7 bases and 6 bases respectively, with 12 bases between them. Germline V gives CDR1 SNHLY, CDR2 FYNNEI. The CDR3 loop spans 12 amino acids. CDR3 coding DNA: TGTGCCAGCAACAGGCCAGGGCATGGCTACACCTTC. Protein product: CASNRPGHGYTF.

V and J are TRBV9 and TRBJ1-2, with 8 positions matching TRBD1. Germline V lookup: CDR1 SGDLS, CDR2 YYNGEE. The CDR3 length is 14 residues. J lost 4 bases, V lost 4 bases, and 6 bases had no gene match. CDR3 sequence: CASSSQGGAYGYTF. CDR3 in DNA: TGTGCCAGCAGCTCACAGGGGGGGGCCTATGGCTACACCTTC.